These 15 T cell receptor beta chains were all obtained from the same sample, sequenced in a study of shared clonotypes between healthy human individuals. Only in-frame clones appear in the TCRdb table, and some are missing; sequencing was by immunoSEQ multiplex PCR. This table has about 1 million clones, around 75% appearing once. Sequencing was carried out using memory CD4+ T cells sorted from blood. Subset of the sample: CD45RA-negative fraction. Receptor source: a man between 18 and 35 years old in good health.

V and J are TRBV20-1 and TRBJ1-3; 7 bases are a match to TRBD1. V lost 6 bases and J lost 14; bases outside the gene matches: 10. The CDR3 runs to 11 residues. Germline CDR1 DFQATT, CDR2 SNEGSKA (reference sequence). Here the CDR3 reads CSAQNYRGLYF. The CDR3 region has the DNA TGCAGTGCCCAGAATTACAGGGGATTATATTTT.

This clone was detected ten times or more. This chain links TRBV5-6 with TRBJ2-7; 10 nucleotides match TRBD1. The V gene's germline CDR1 is SGHDT and CDR2 YYEEEE. V shed 4 bases and J 7 bases; nucleotides not matched to a gene: 8. The length of the CDR3 is 14 residues. The CDR3 loop is CASSPGQGWREQYF. CDR3 bases: TGTGCCAGCAGCCCGGGACAGGGGTGGAGGGAGCAGTACTTC. Full variable domain (outside the CDR3, taken from reference TRBV5-6 and TRBJ2-7): DAGVTQSPTHLIKTRGQQVTLRCSPKSGHDTVSWYQQALGQGPQFIFQYYEEEERQRGNFPDRFSGHQFPNYSSELNVNALLLGDSALYLCASSPGQGWREQYFGPGTRLTVT.

The rearrangement joins TRBV6-5 to TRBJ1-2; D uncertain. V was pared by 0 bases and J by 0 bases, with 11 bases between. The V gene's germline CDR1 is MNHEY and CDR2 SVGAGI. The CDR3 extends over 16 amino acids. CDR3 protein: CASSYSIWGSNYGYTF. CDR3 bases: TGTGCCAGCAGTTACTCGATCTGGGGATCTAACTATGGCTACACCTTC.

CDR3 region: CASSLGAYSTDTQYF. CDR3 in DNA: TGTGCCAGCAGCTTGGGGGCTTATAGCACAGATACGCAGTATTTT. The V gene is TRBV5-6, the J gene TRBJ2-3; D ambiguous. CDR3 size: 15 residues. Trimming removed 0 bases from V and 0 bases from J, with 8 bases in between. Germline lookup yields CDR1 SGHDT and CDR2 YYEEEE.

This clone was observed many times. In nucleotides, the CDR3 is TGTGCCAGTAGTATACGGGGGATGAATCAGCCCCAGCATTTT. Translated: CASSIRGMNQPQHF. This sequence joins TRBV19 and TRBJ1-5; tentative D call: TRBD1 (5 bases). The germline V and J ends were trimmed by 2 bases and 4 bases, with 9 bases remaining between them. The CDR3 length is 14 residues. Germline CDR1 is LNHDA and CDR2 is SQIVND (reference sequence).

DNA of the CDR3: TGTGCCAGCTCACCAAAAGGGACAGACTCTGGAAACACCATATATTTT. It encodes CASSPKGTDSGNTIYF. The chain links TRBV18 to TRBJ1-3; TRBD1 aligns across 7 bases. Per germline, CDR1 KGHSH and CDR2 LQKENI. There are 16 residues in the CDR3. The V segment lost 2 bases and the J segment 0 bases; nucleotides outside the gene matches: 4.

V usage is TRBV9 and J usage is TRBJ2-1, with 10 bases fitting TRBD2. Looked up from germline, CDR1 is SGDLS and CDR2 is YYNGEE. V gave up 4 bases and J gave up 4 bases; unmatched junction bases: 5. This CDR3 region has 15 residues. Written as DNA, the CDR3 is TGTGCCAGCAGCTATGGGACTAGCGCATACAATGAGCAGTTCTTC. Translated: CASSYGTSAYNEQFF.

The chain couples TRBV21-1 to TRBJ2-2. TRBV21-1 is tagged as a pseudogene. CDR3 length equals 15 residues. This CDR3 reads CASSKETDNTGELFF. The CDR3 DNA reads as TGTGCCAGCAGCAAAGAGACGGATAACACCGGGGAGCTGTTTTTT.

A word on this clone: A much larger clone differs from this one at a single base, so this may be a read error. The chain is built from TRBV5-1 and TRBJ2-3; 8 bases fit TRBD2. The V gene end was trimmed by 3 bases and the J gene end by 0 bases; junction bases not matched to a gene: 6. The CDR3 is 16 residues long. Germline assignment: CDR1 SGHRS and CDR2 YFSETQ. CDR3 sequence: CASSSLERGSTDTQYF. CDR3 sequence (DNA): TGCGCCAGCAGCTCCCTGGAGCGGGGGAGCACAGATACGCAGTATTTT.

This chain links TRBV30 with TRBJ1-1; D is ambiguous. CDR1 is GTSNPN and CDR2 is SVGIG in the germline V gene (reference sequence). V gave up 0 bases and J gave up 1 base, with 9 bases separating them. The CDR3 consists of 14 residues. The CDR3 DNA sequence: TGTGCCTGGAGTGTTTGGCGGAAGAACACTGAAGCTTTCTTT. Translating gives CAWSVWRKNTEAFF.

The genes are TRBV5-6 and TRBJ2-7; D not resolved. Per the germline V gene, CDR1 is SGHDT and CDR2 is YYEEEE. V was pared by 0 bases and J by 3 bases, with 16 bases between. The CDR3 has 16 amino acids. The CDR3 sequence: CASSLVVRAELYEQYF. The CDR3 nucleotides read TGTGCCAGCAGCTTGGTGGTTAGGGCGGAGCTCTACGAGCAGTACTTC.

This chain connects TRBV5-1 to TRBJ2-7, with TRBD1 identical over 8 bases. J was trimmed by 10 bases and V by 4 bases; bases with no gene match: 22. Germline V CDR1 and CDR2: SGHRS, YFSETQ. This CDR3 comprises 17 residues. Here the CDR3 reads CASSAFFMGQAGLAQYF. CDR3 bases: TGCGCCAGCAGCGCGTTCTTTATGGGACAGGCCGGTTTAGCACAGTACTTC.

V and J are TRBV11-3 and TRBJ2-1, with TRBD1 identical over 7 bases. This CDR3 is built from 15 residues. Trimming took 0 bases from V and 7 from J; bases not matched to a gene: 6. Germline V CDR1 and CDR2: SGHNT, YENEEA. CDR3 amino acids: CASSLDRGRWNEQFF. For the CDR3, the DNA is TGTGCCAGCAGCTTAGATAGGGGGCGCTGGAATGAGCAGTTCTTC. The full variable domain, completed using reference TRBV11-3 and TRBJ2-1, is EAGVVQSPRYKIIEKKQPVAFWCNPISGHNTLYWYLQNLGQGPELLIRYENEEAVDDSQLPKDRFSAERLKGVDSTLKIQPAELGDSAVYLCASSLDRGRWNEQFFGPGTRLTVL.

V usage is TRBV6-4 and J usage is TRBJ2-7, with a weak D call TRBD1 (6 bases). The CDR3 contains 14 residues. V dropped 6 bases and J dropped 6 bases, with 18 bases sitting between them. Germline V CDR1 and CDR2: MRHNA, SNTAGT. CDR3 sequence reads: CASSPTGTSLEQYF. Written as DNA, the CDR3 is TGTGCCAGCAGCCCTACCGGGACATCCCTCGAGCAGTACTTC.

Written as DNA, the CDR3 is TGTGCCTGGAGTCGCCTACGCGCCGGTCCAGAGACCCAGTACTTC. It specifies CAWSRLRAGPETQYF. The chain couples TRBV30 to TRBJ2-5; D unclear. V was trimmed by 2 bases and J by 4 bases, leaving 17 bases between them. Germline V CDR1 and CDR2: GTSNPN, SVGIG (reference sequence). The CDR3 has 15 residues.